This entry describes one T cell receptor (beta chain). The CDR3 runs to 15 residues. V gave up 0 bases and J gave up 2 bases, with 14 bases separating them. Germline values: CDR1 DFQATT, CDR2 SNEGSKA (reference sequence). Each individual donor underwent a draw of approximately 9.8 milliliters of peripheral blood. Primed by a sample-barcoded 5' primer and a J-beta primer mix, a second PCR proceeded for 7 to 11 cycles. MiXCR was run by TCRdb on the 5' RACE reads, yielding one entry per CDR3 protein. The table includes approximately 770,000 distinct CDR3 sequences, 58% detected once. This entry is derived from a study of blood T cells in healthy people across ages.

This sequence was found in a man under 40 in good health. The chain employs TRBV20-1 and TRBJ2-7; D gene ambiguous. Sequenced sample: blood. The CDR3 region is CSARDSTIRPYEQYF. CDR3 DNA sequence: TGCAGTGCTAGAGATTCCACCATCCGCCCCTACGAGCAGTACTTC.